This T cell receptor beta chain was documented in a study of T-cell memory formation after mild COVID-19. Overall study context: TCR clusters were largely donor specific. Study-level findings and limits: Several responding clones turned up in pre-infection memory, indicating that cross-reactive memory may have taken part. Second-wave clones with a day 37 peak had unconfirmed SARS-CoV-2 specificity.

As regards this clonotype: Its antigen remains unidentified.

V gave up 0 bases and J gave up 1 base, with 12 bases separating them. The germline V gene encodes CDR1 MNHNY and CDR2 SVGAGI (reference sequence). The length of the CDR3 is 16 residues. TCRdb ran MiXCR on the 5' RACE reads and lists one entry per CDR3 protein. The sample includes about 360,000 distinct CDR3 sequences, 13% to 15% of them seen just once. The V call is TRBV6-6, the J call TRBJ2-5; the D call may be TRBD1 or TRBD2 (5 bases each). Sequenced sample: PBMCs or a T cell subset sorted from them (not recorded which). This clonotype originated in a man younger than 30 who had mild COVID-19 (a few samples of this study predate the infection). Cell type and time point are not known. CDR3 in DNA: TGTGCCAGCAGTTACTCGGGGACGGGTGCCCAAGAGACCCAGTACTTC. Amino acids: CASSYSGTGAQETQYF.